One T cell receptor beta chain is described in this entry. The donors were adults (healthy and HIV-negative) with no recent acute infections or vaccinations. These data belong to a study of shared clonotypes between healthy human individuals. Deep was the level used in running the assay. Every subset had its genomic DNA shared out evenly among several immunoSEQ plates. Profiling relied on immunoSEQ multiplex PCR, and the TCRdb table lists in-frame clones only, not all of them. The table lists 490,000 or so clones, over 65% of them singletons. The CDR3 covers 15 residues. V lost 7 bases, J lost 0 bases, and 11 bases lay in between. CDR1 is SGHRS, CDR2 YFSETQ, per germline.

Sequenced sample: PBMCs. J is TRBJ2-6 and V is TRBV5-1; D is unclear. The source is a woman in her 40s in good health. Some clones in this sample may be carry-over from other donors' samples. CDR3 in amino acids: CASSIVSSGANVLTF. CDR3 nucleotide sequence: TGCGCCAGCTCGATTGTAAGCTCTGGGGCCAACGTCCTGACTTTC.